This T cell receptor (beta chain) was recovered during a study of response to subunit inactivated influenza vaccine. Via MiXCR, TCRdb re-called the RT-PCR reads, giving one row per CDR3 protein. This repertoire shows about 700,000 distinct CDR3 sequences, approximately 15% found once; its top ten account for 6% to 8%. This clonotype was detected only a few times. Its antigen is undetermined. The V end was cut by 2 bases, the J end by 6 bases, with 15 bases between. Germline V gene data show CDR1 as SGHRS and CDR2 as YFSETQ. The CDR3 contains 14 residues. Whole-study results and caveats: Authors suggested each seasonal influenza vaccination recruits few new T cells.

The sequence was obtained from a man between 45 and 60 years old who received an inactivated influenza vaccine. V usage is TRBV5-1 and J usage is TRBJ2-7; the D is unclear. The source material was PBMCs from blood, sampled approximately 15 days before vaccination. CDR3 in DNA: TGCGCCAGCAGCTTACCGACCGCACTTGGCGAGCAGTACTTC. Translated: CASSLPTALGEQYF.